This record concerns one T cell receptor beta chain sequence. In germline, CDR1 is SGHRS, CDR2 YFSETQ. The CDR3 length is 13 residues. Trimming took 7 bases from V and 6 from J, leaving 11 bases between them. Repertoires were generated with immunoSEQ multiplex PCR, while TCRdb's copy carries only in-frame clones and drops some. Of around 97,000 clones listed, around 87% are singletons. The sample belongs to a study of blood T cell repertoires in COVID-19. Sequenced sample: peripheral blood. The chain recombines TRBV5-1 with TRBJ1-6, with D perhaps matching TRBD1 (6 bases). This clonotype originated in a human donor in a cohort sampled during active COVID-19. The CDR3 sequence is CASHRDGNSPLHF. The CDR3 DNA reads TGCGCCAGCCACAGGGACGGTAATTCACCCCTCCACTTT. Supplemented by reference TRBV5-1 and TRBJ1-6, the full variable domain reads KAGVTQTPRYLIKTRGQQVTLSCSPISGHRSVSWYQQTPGQGLQFLFEYFSETQRNKGNFPGRFSGRQFSNSRSEMNVSTLELGDSALYLCASHRDGNSPLHFGNGTRLTVT.